This record looks at one TCR beta chain sequence and its context. Its antigen is not identified. Being one base from a much bigger clone, this may be a read error. The CDR3 loop spans 14 amino acids. CDR1 is SGHVS, CDR2 FNYEAQ, per germline. This specimen comes from a study of T cell repertoires in cytomegalovirus infection. Via MiXCR, TCRdb re-called the reads, giving one row per CDR3 protein. The sample consists of about 83,000 distinct CDR3 sequences, approximately 24% of them appearing once. The rearrangement links TRBV7-6 to TRBJ1-2; weak D call: TRBD1 (5 bases). This specimen consisted of CD8+ T cells from cultured PBMCs, obtained from culture after CMV antigen stimulation. The receptor comes from a human donor in good health (CMV status not recorded). Some clones in this sample may be carry-over from other donors' samples. CDR3 protein: CASSLAGGDVGYIF. The CDR3 bases are TGTGCCAGCAGCTTAGCTGGGGGGGATGTGGGCTACATCTTC. The full variable domain, in which reference TRBV7-6 and TRBJ1-2 provide the parts outside the CDR3, is GAGVSQSPRYKVTKRGQDVALRCDPISGHVSLYWYRQALGQGPEFLTYFNYEAQQDKSGLPNDRFSAERPEGSISTLTIQRTEQRDSAMYRCASSLAGGDVGYIFGSGTRLTVV.